This T cell receptor beta chain originates from a study of T cell changes during pregnancy in multiple sclerosis. With V trimmed by 4 bases and J by 12 bases, 8 bases remained unmatched. Per germline, CDR1 SGDLS and CDR2 YYNGEE. The CDR3 length is 13 residues. TCRdb's copy holds only in-frame clones and misses some; the assay was immunoSEQ multiplex PCR. The sample contains 55,000 to 70,000 clones, 85% to 95% of which appear only once. V and J are TRBV9 and TRBJ1-1; 11 nucleotides line up with TRBD1. The clonotype comes from a female donor in good health, enrolled as a control in a pregnancy study. This specimen was CD8+ T cells from peripheral blood mononuclear cells, taken in the third trimester of pregnancy. Here the CDR3 reads CASSPGTGGRTFF. Here the CDR3 DNA reads TGTGCCAGCAGCCCTGGGACAGGGGGACGGACTTTCTTT. Drawing the rest from reference TRBV9 and TRBJ1-1, the complete variable domain is DSGVTQTPKHLITATGQRVTLRCSPRSGDLSVYWYQQSLDQGLQFLIQYYNGEERAKGNILERFSAQQFPDLHSELNLSSLELGDSALYFCASSPGTGGRTFFGQGTRLTVV.